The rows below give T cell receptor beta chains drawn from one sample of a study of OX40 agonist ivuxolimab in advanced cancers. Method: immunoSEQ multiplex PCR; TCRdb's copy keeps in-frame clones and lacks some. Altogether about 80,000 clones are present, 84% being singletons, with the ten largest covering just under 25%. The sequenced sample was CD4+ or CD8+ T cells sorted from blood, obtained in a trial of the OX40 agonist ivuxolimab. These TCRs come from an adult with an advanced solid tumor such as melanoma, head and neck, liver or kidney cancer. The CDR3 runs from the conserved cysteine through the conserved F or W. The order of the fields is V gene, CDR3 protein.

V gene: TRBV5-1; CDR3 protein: CASSFSGATTDTQYF
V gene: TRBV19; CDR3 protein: CASSRVDGDYGYTF
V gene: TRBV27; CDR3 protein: CASSLWTGSGYTF
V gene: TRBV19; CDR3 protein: CASSGGHEAFF
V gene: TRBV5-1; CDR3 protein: CASSLVGSGNYGYTF
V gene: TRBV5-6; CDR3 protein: CASSLGLGVETQYF
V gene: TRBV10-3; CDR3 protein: CAISELGGGTEAFF
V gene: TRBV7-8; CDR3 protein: CASSLVSKVEEDEQFF
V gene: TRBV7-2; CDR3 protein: CASSIPPDGYTF
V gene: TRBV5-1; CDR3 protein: CASAFPTGWTNEQYF
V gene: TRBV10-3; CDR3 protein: CAISEAGTSGGETQYF
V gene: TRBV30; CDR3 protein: CAWTETGGGSSYEQYF
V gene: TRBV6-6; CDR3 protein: CASSYREGNEQFF
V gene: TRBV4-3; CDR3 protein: CASSQEVFNSPLHF
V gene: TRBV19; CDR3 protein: CASKEGGETQYF
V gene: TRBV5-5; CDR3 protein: CASSLGIGTYNEQFF
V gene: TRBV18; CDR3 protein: CASSPPIRGPENTEAFF
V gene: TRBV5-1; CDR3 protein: CASSFSAGELFF
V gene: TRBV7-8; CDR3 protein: CASSPWGLRTSGNTGELFF
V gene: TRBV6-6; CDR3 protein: CASSYSPSGLYGYTF
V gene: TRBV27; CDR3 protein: CASSLAASRGLYGYTF
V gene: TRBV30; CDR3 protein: CAWRGPRNQPQHF
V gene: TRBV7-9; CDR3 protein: CASSSQPSETQYF
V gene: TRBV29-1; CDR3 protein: CSVEDRGRGSGNTIYF
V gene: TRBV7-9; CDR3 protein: CASSLEGTGRTAQYF
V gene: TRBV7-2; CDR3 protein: CASSFGRGRIGAFF
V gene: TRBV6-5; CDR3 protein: CASSYPGVPTDTQYF
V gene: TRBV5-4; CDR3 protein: CASSSLTGISRGTEAFF
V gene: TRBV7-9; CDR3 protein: CASSLLAGIWNEQFF
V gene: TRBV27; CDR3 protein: CASSFTVHSPLHF
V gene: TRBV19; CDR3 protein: CASSIEGGGMDEQFF
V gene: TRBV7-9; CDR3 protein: CASSTTREWRTEKLFF
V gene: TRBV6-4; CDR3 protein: CASSDSTGELFF
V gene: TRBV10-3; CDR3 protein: CAISEVQGVSEQFF
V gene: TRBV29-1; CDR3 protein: CSVWDRAVDTQYF
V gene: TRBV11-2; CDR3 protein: CASSLVGQGYNEQFF
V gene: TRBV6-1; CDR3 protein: CASSEALGQGSYEQYF
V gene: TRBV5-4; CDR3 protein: CASRETGNTEAFF
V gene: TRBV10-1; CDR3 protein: CASSEGGIQGGELFF
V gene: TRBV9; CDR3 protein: CASSVVAPANTGELFF
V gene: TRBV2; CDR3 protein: CASSVDTNTEAFF
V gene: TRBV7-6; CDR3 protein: CASSLVRTGDTQYF
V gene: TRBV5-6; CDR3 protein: CASSLAVGTEQFF
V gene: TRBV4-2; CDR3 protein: CASSQVPATEAFF
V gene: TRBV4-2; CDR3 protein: CASSQDPRTGELFF
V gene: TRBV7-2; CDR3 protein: CASSSSGGGEQFF
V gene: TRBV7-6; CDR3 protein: CASSYTGELFF
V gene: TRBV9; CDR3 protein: CASSAGVSGNTIYF